A single sample is the source of the 3 T cell receptor beta chains below, sequenced in a study of identical twins. TCRdb processed the 5' RACE reads anew with MiXCR; each CDR3 protein has one entry. The sample carries fewer than 250,000 distinct CDR3 sequences, 6% to 8.5% recorded once. These data also featured in a second study, about yellow fever vaccine responses in identical twins.

The sample comprised CD8+ T cells sorted from blood. All receptors derive from a woman younger than 35 in good health.

On this clonotype: A much bigger clone sits one base away, suggesting this may be a read error. This chain links TRBV5-1 with TRBJ2-7; D is uncertain. Germline CDR1 and CDR2: SGHRS and YFSETQ. This CDR3 comprises 15 residues. The V gene lost 0 bases and the J gene lost 0 bases, with 10 bases spanning the gap. This chain's CDR3 is CASSLGLGYSYEQYF. CDR3 bases: TGCGCCAGCAGCTTGGGGTTGGGTTACTCCTACGAGCAGTACTTC.

This CDR3 reads CASRTETGIPGELFF. CDR3 DNA: TGCGCCAGCAGAACGGAGACGGGGATTCCCGGGGAGCTGTTTTTT. The chain combines TRBV5-1 with TRBJ2-2; D perhaps matches TRBD2 (5 bases). V lost 5 bases and J 6 bases, leaving 17 bases between the germline ends. In germline, CDR1 is SGHRS, CDR2 YFSETQ. The CDR3 covers 15 residues.

The sample holds many counts of this clonotype. The gene calls are TRBV10-2 and TRBJ2-3; D not resolved. Germline V gene lookup returns CDR1 WSHSY and CDR2 SAAADI. With 3 bases removed from V and 2 bases from J, the gap between germline ends came to 12 bases. The CDR3 is made up of 15 amino acids. CDR3 amino acids: CASSDLGRNTDTQYF. CDR3 coding DNA: TGCGCCAGCAGTGATTTGGGCAGGAACACAGATACGCAGTATTTT.